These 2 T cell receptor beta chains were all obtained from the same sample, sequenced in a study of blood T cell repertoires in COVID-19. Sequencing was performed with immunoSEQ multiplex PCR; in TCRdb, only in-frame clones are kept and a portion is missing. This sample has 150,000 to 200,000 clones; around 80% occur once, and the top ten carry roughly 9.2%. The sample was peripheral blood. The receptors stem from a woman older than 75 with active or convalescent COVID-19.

The CDR3 DNA sequence: TGTGCCAGCTCACCCGTCGACAGGACGAACACCGGGGAGCTGTTTTTT. Translation: CASSPVDRTNTGELFF. The gene calls are TRBV18 and TRBJ2-2; tentatively, D is TRBD1 (6 bases). This CDR3 contains 16 residues. Germline CDR1 KGHSH, CDR2 LQKENI. V dropped 3 bases and J dropped 0 bases, with 11 bases sitting between them.

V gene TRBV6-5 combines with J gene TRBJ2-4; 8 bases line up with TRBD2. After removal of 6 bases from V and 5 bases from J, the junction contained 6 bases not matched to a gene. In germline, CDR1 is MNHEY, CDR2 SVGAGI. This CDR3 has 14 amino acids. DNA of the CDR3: TGTGCCAGCAGCCGGGCGGGGGGCCAAAACATTCAGTACTTC. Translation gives CASSRAGGQNIQYF.